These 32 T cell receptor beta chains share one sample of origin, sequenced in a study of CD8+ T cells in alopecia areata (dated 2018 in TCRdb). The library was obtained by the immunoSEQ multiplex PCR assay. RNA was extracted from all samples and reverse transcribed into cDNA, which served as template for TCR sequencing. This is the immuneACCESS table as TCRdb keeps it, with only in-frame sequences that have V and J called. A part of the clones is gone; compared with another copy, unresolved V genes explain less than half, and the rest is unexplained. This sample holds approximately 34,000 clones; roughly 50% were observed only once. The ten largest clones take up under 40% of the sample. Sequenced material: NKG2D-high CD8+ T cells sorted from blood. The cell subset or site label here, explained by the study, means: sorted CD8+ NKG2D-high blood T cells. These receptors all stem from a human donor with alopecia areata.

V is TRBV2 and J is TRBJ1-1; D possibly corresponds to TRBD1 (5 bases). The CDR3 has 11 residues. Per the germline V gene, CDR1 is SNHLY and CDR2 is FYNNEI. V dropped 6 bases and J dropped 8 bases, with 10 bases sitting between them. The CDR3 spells CASRLSGEAFF. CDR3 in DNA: TGTGCCAGCAGGCTATCAGGGGAAGCTTTCTTT.

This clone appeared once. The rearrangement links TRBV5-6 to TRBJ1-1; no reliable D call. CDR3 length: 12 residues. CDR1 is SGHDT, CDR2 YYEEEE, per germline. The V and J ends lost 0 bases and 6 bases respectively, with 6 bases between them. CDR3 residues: CASSLGSSEAFF. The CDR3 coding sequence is TGTGCCAGCAGCTTGGGATCATCTGAAGCTTTCTTT.

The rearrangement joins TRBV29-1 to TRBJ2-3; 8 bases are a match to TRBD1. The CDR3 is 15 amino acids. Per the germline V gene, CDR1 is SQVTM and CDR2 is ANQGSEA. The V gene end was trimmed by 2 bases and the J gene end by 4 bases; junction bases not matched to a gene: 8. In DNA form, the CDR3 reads TGCAGCGTTGAAATCCAGGGGGCCATCCCAGATACGCAGTATTTT. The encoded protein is CSVEIQGAIPDTQYF.

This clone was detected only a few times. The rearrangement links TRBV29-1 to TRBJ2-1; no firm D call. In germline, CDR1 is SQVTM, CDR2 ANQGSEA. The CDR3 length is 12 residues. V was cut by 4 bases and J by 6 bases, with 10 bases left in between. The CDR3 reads CSVVQVSNEQFF. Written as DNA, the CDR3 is TGCAGCGTTGTGCAGGTCTCCAATGAGCAGTTCTTC.

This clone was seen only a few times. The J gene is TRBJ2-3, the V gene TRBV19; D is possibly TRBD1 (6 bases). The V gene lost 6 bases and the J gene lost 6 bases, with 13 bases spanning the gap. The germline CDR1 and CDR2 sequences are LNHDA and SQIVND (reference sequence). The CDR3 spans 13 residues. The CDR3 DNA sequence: TGTGCCAGTAGGGAAGGGGGTGACGATACGCAGTATTTT. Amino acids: CASREGGDDTQYF. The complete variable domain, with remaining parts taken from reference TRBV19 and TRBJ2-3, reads DGGITQSPKYLFRKEGQNVTLSCEQNLNHDAMYWYRQDPGQGLRLIYYSQIVNDFQKGDIAEGYSVSREKKESFPLTVTSAQKNPTAFYLCASREGGDDTQYFGPGTRLTVL.

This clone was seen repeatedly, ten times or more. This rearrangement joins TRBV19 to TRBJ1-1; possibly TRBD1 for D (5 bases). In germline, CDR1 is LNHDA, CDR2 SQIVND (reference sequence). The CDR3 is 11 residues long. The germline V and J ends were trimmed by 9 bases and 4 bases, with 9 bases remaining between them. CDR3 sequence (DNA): TGTGCCAGCCACAGGTTCACTGAAGCTTTCTTT. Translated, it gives CASHRFTEAFF.

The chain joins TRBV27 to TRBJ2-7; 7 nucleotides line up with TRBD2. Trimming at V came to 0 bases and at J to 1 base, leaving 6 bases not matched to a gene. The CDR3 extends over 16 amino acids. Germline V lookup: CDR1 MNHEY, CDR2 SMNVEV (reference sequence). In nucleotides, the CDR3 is TGTGCCAGCAGTTTATCGGCGGGGGTCCTTTCCTACGAGCAGTACTTC. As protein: CASSLSAGVLSYEQYF.

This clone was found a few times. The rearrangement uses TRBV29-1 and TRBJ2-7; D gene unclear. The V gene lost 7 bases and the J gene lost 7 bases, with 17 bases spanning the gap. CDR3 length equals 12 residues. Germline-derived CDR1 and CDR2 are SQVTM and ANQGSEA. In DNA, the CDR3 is TGCAGCGCTATAGGACCATCTGGAGAGCAGTACTTC. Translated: CSAIGPSGEQYF.

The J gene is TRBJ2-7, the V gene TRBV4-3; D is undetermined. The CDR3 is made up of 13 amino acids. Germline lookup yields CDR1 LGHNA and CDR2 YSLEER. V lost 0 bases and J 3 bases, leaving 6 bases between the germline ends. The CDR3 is CASSQDGGYEQYF. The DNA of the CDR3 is TGCGCCAGCAGCCAAGATGGCGGCTACGAGCAGTACTTC.

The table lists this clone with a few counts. CDR3 protein: CASGASGSSWSKYF. In DNA form, the CDR3 reads TGTGCCAGCGGGGCTAGCGGGAGTAGTTGGTCGAAGTACTTC. This chain links TRBV25-1 with TRBJ2-5, with 10 bases lining up with TRBD2. There are 14 residues in the CDR3. J gave up 12 bases and V 8 bases, and 15 bases lay outside the gene matches. Germline V gene sequence: CDR1 MGHDK, CDR2 SYGVNS. Based on the CDR3 plus reference TRBV25-1 and TRBJ2-5, the full variable domain is EADIYQTPRYLVIGTGKKITLECSQTMGHDKMYWYQQDPGMELHLIHYSYGVNSTEKGDLSSESTVSRIRTEHFPLTLESARPSHTSQYLCASGASGSSWSKYFGPGTRLLVL.

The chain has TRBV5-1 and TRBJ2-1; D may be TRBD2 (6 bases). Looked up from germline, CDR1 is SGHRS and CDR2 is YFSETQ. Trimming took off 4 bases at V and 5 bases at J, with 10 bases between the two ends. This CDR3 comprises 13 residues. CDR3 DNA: TGCGCCAGCAGCCTGACTAGGGACAATGAGCAGTTCTTC. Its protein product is CASSLTRDNEQFF.

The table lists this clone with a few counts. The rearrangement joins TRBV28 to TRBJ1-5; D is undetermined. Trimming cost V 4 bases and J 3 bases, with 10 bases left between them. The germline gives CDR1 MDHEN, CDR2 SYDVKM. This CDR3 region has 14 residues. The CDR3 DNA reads TGTGCCAGCAGTTGGGTGGTGGACAATCAGCCCCAGCATTTT. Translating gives CASSWVVDNQPQHF.

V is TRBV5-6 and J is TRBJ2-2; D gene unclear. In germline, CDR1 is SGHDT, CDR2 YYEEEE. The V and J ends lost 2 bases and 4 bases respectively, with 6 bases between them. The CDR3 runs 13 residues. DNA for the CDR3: TGTGCCAGCAGCTTTGGCGGCACCGGGGAGCTGTTTTTT. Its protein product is CASSFGGTGELFF.

CDR3 bases: TGCGCCAGCAGCCTCTCGGGGACAGGGGCCTACGAGCAGTACTTC. As protein: CASSLSGTGAYEQYF. The chain uses TRBV4-1 and TRBJ2-7; 10 nucleotides match TRBD1. The CDR3 is 15 amino acids. Looked up from germline, CDR1 is MGHRA and CDR2 is YSYEKL. V trimming: 4 bases; J trimming: 2 bases; junction bases outside the gene matches: 5.

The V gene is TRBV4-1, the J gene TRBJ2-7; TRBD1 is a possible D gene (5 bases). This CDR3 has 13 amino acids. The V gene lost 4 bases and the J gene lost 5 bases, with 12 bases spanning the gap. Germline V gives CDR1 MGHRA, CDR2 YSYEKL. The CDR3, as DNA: TGCGCCAGCAGCCTTAGAGTAGGGGACGAGCAGTACTTC. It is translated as CASSLRVGDEQYF.

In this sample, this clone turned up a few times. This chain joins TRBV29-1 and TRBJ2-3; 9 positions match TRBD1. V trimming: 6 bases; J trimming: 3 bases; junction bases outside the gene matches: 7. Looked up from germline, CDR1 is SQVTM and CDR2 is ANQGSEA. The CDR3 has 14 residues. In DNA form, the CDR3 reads TGCAGCGTGACACCGGGACAGGGAACAGATACGCAGTATTTT. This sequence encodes CSVTPGQGTDTQYF.

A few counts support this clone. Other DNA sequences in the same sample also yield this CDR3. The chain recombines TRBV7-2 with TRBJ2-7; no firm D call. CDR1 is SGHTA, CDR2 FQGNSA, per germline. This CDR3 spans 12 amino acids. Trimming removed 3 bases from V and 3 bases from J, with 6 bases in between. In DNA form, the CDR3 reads TGTGCCAGCAGCTTTGGAAGCTACGAGCAGTACTTC. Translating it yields CASSFGSYEQYF.

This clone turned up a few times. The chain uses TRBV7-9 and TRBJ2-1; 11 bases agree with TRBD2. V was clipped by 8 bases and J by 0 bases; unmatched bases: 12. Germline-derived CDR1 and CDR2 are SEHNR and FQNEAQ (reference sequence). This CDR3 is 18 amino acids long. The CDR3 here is CASGGTGTSGSSYNEQFF. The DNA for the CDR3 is TGTGCCAGCGGTGGGACAGGGACTAGCGGTAGCTCCTACAATGAGCAGTTCTTC.

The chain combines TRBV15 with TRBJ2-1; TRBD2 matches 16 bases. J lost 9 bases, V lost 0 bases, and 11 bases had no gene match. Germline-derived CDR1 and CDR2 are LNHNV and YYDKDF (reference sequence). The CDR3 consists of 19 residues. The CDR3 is CATSRDRGGLAGGSLEQFF. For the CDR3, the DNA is TGTGCCACCAGCAGAGATCGAGGGGGACTAGCGGGAGGGTCACTTGAGCAGTTCTTC.

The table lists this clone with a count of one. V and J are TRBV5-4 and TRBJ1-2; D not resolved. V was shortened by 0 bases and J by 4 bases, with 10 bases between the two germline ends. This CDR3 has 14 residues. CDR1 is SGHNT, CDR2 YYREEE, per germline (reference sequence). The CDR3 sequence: CASSLEQQLYGYTF. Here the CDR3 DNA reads TGTGCCAGCAGCTTGGAACAGCAACTCTATGGCTACACCTTC. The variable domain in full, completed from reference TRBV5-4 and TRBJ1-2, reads ETGVTQSPTHLIKTRGQQVTLRCSSQSGHNTVSWYQQALGQGPQFIFQYYREEENGRGNFPPRFSGLQFPNYSSELNVNALELDDSALYLCASSLEQQLYGYTFGSGTRLTVV.

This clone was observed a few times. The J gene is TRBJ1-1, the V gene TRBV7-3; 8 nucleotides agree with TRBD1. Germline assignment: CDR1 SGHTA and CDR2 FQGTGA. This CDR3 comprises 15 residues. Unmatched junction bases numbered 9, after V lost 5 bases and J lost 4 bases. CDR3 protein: CASSIDRGAFTEAFF. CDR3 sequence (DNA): TGTGCCAGCAGCATAGACAGGGGTGCTTTCACTGAAGCTTTCTTT.

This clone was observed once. The CDR3 sequence is CASTGTGGGGYTF. The CDR3 DNA reads TGTGCCAGCACCGGGACAGGGGGTGGAGGCTACACCTTC. The gene calls are TRBV27 and TRBJ1-2; 11 bases match TRBD1. The V segment lost 7 bases and the J segment 8 bases; nucleotides outside the gene matches: 6. The germline CDR1 and CDR2 sequences are MNHEY and SMNVEV (reference sequence). CDR3 length equals 13 residues.

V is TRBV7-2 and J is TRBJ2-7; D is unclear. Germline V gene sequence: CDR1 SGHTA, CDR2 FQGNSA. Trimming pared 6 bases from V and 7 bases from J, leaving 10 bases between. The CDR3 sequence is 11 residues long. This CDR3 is CASSSLGEQYF. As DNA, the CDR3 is TGTGCCAGCAGTTCCCTGGGTGAGCAGTACTTC.

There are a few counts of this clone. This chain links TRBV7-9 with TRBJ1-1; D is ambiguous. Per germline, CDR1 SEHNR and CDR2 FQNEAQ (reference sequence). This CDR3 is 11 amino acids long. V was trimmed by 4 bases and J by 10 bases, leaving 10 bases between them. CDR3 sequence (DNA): TGTGCCAGCAGCTATGACGGAGCAGCTTTCTTT. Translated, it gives CASSYDGAAFF.

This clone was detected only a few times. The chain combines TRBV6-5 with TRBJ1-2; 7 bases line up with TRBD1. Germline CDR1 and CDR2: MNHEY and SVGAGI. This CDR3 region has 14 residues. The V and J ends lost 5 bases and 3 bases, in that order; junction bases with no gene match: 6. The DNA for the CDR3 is TGTGCCAGCAGTGCCACTGACAGGGACTATGGCTACACCTTC. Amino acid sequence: CASSATDRDYGYTF.

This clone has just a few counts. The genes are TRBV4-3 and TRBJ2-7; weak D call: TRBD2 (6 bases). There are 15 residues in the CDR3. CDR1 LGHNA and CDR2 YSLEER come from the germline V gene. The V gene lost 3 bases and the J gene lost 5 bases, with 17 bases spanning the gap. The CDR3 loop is CASSQGPSVSHEQYF. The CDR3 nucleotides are TGCGCCAGCAGCCAGGGGCCTAGCGTGAGCCACGAGCAGTACTTC.

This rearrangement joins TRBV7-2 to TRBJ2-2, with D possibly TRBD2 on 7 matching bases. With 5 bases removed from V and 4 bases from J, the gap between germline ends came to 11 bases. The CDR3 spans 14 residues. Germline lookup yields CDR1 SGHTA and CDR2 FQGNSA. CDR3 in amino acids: CASSQRGGTGELFF. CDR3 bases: TGTGCCAGCAGCCAGAGGGGGGGCACCGGGGAGCTGTTTTTT.

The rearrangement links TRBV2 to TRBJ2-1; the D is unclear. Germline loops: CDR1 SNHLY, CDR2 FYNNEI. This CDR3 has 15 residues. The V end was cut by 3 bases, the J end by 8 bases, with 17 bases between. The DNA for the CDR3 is TGTGCCAGCAGTGACTTTCCAGGCGGCAGAGATGAGCAGTTCTTC. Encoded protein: CASSDFPGGRDEQFF.

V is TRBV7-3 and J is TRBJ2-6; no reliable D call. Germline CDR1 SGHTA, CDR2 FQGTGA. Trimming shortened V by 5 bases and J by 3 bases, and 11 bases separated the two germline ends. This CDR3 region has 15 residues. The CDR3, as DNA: TGTGCCAGCAGCCCCCTTCTCGGTGGGGCCAACGTCCTGACTTTC. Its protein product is CASSPLLGGANVLTF.

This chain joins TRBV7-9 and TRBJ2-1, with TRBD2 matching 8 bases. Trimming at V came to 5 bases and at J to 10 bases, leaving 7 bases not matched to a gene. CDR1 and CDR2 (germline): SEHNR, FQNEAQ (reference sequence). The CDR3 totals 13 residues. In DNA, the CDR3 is TGTGCCAGCAGCCCGGGACTAGAACGGGAGCAGTTCTTC. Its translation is CASSPGLEREQFF.

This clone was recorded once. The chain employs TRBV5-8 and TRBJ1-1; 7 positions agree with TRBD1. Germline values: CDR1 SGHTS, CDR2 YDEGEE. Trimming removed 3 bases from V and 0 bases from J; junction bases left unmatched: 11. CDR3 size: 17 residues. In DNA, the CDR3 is TGTGCCAGCAGCTCCCGACAGGGAAGGTCCCTGAACACTGAAGCTTTCTTT. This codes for CASSSRQGRSLNTEAFF. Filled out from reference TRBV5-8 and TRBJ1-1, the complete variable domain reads EAGVTQSPTHLIKTRGQQATLRCSPISGHTSVYWYQQALGLGLQFLLWYDEGEERNRGNFPPRFSGRQFPNYSSELNVNALELEDSALYLCASSSRQGRSLNTEAFFGQGTRLTVV.

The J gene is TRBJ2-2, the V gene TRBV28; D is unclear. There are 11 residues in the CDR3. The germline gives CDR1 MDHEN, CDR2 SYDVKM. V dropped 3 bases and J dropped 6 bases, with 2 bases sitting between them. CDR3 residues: CASSFPGELFF. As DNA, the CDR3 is TGTGCCAGCAGTTTCCCCGGGGAGCTGTTTTTT.